The present entry profiles one TCR beta chain with its context. Its specificity is not known. Germline lookup yields CDR1 SGHDN and CDR2 FVKESK. Trimming took 6 bases from V and 10 from J; bases not matched to a gene: 8. CDR3 length equals 13 residues. This specimen comes from a study of T cells in localized non-small cell lung cancer. The study's findings and limits: Uninvolved adjacent lung, not tumor, had the highest T cell clonality. Longer overall survival accompanied higher blood T cell density. Median detection of top 100 tumor clones in adjacent lung was about 52 clones.

Using immunoSEQ multiplex PCR, the repertoire was profiled, and TCRdb retains in-frame clones only, with some absent. The repertoire has about 70,000 clones, approximately 87% of them found once; the top ten carry 21%. This specimen was peripheral blood, taken before any cancer treatment. This TCR was recovered from a male donor at least 60 years old with stage III squamous cell lung carcinoma. The chain is built from TRBV14 and TRBJ1-1, with TRBD1 matching 10 bases. The CDR3 protein is CASSFDRGLRAFF. The CDR3 DNA follows: TGTGCCAGCAGTTTTGACAGGGGGCTAAGAGCTTTCTTT.